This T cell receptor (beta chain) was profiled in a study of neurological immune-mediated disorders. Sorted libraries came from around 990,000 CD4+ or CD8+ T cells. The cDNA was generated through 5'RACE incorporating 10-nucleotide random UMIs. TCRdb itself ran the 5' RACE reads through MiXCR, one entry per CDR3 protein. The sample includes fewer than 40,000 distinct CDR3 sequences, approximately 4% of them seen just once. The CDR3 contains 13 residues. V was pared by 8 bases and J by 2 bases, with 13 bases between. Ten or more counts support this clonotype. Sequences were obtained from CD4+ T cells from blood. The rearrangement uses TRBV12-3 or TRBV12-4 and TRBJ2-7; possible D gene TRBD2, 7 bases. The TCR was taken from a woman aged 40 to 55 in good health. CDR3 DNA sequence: TGTGCCAGCGCCGCGGGGGCCCCCTACGAGCAGTACTTC. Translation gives CASAAGAPYEQYF.